This T cell receptor beta chain was captured in a study of cytomegalovirus exposure and HLA in healthy donors. In the study overall: Around 76% of roughly 430 genotyped donors fell in the Caucasian-associated ancestry cluster.

General study points: It was confirmed in vitro that a few of the CMV-associated chains were specific for CMV antigens.

This CDR3 contains 14 residues. Per germline, CDR1 SGHDT and CDR2 YYEEEE. Trimming removed 4 bases from V and 0 bases from J, with 10 bases in between. The PCR contained 60 Vbeta and 13 Jbeta primers. Produced via immunoSEQ multiplex PCR; TCRdb's table is partial and in-frame only. The sample consists of roughly 100,000 clones, about 69% of them appearing once. Worth noting for this clone: Antigen: not known.

The sequence derives from a man aged 35 to 55 in good health and CMV-seronegative. This chain connects TRBV5-6 to TRBJ1-1; D call uncertain. The sequenced sample was PBMCs. The CDR3 DNA sequence: TGTGCCAGCAGCCTTTGGGCAATGAACACTGAAGCTTTCTTT. Translating gives CASSLWAMNTEAFF.